The next 6 T cell receptor beta chains were all read from a single sample in a study of regulatory T cells in long-lasting Graves disease. TCR beta libraries were built with iRepertoire HTBI primers and Arm-PCR of CDR3 regions. TCRdb reprocessed the multiplex PCR reads with MiXCR, giving one entry per CDR3 protein. Seen here are about 470,000 distinct CDR3 sequences, about 16% observed once, and the top ten hold 12%. The time point was: newly diagnosed GD, antithyroid drugs for less than 3 months. PBMC-derived RNA was used for the TCR library. These records were also assigned to another study, of T cells in Graves' hyperthyroidism and ophthalmopathy.

The sequencing used peripheral blood mononuclear cells (PBMCs), collected at new diagnosis, from a patient treated with antithyroid drugs. Receptors originate from a man between 40 and 49 years old with Graves disease.

The genes are TRBV6-2 or TRBV6-3 and TRBJ2-2; 11 positions agree with TRBD1. The CDR3 length is 15 residues. The germline V gene has CDR1 MNHEY and CDR2 SVGEGT. V lost 5 bases to trimming and J lost 3 bases; unmatched junction nucleotides: 2. The CDR3: CASSGTGGYTGELFF. The CDR3 bases are TGTGCCAGCAGTGGGACAGGGGGATACACCGGGGAGCTGTTTTTT.

Ten or more counts support this clonotype. The chain recombines TRBV13 with TRBJ2-2, with 12 bases identical to TRBD2. Germline CDR1 PRHDT, CDR2 FYEKMQ (reference sequence). The CDR3 length is 18 residues. V was pared by 5 bases and J by 1 base, with 8 bases of the junction left unmatched. CDR3 sequence: CASSPGTSGFGNTGELFF. The DNA of the CDR3 is TGTGCCAGCAGCCCAGGGACTAGCGGGTTTGGGAACACCGGGGAGCTGTTTTTT.

As regards this clonotype: This sequence may be a read error, since a much larger clone differs from it by one base. The V call is TRBV2, the J call TRBJ2-1; 11 nucleotides match TRBD2. CDR1 SNHLY and CDR2 FYNNEI come from the germline V gene. This CDR3 contains 15 residues. The CDR3 loop is CASSHSGRAGDEQLF. Written as DNA, the CDR3 is TGTGCCAGCAGTCATAGCGGGAGGGCCGGCGATGAGCAGCTCTTC.

This clonotype occurred many times. The chain uses TRBV11-2 and TRBJ2-7; tentatively, D is TRBD1 (6 bases). The germline V gene has CDR1 SGHAT and CDR2 FQNNGV. The CDR3 has 14 amino acids. The V end was cut by 5 bases, the J end by 1 base, with 12 bases between. In nucleotides, the CDR3 is TGTGCCAGCAGCGAAGGACAGACATCCTACGAGCAGTACTTC. It translates to CASSEGQTSYEQYF.

In its sample, this clonotype was seen many times. DNA for the CDR3: TGTGCCAGCAGCGATCCCCAAATGGACAGGCTCGAGCAGTACTTC. This codes for CASSDPQMDRLEQYF. The chain recombines TRBV12-3 or TRBV12-4 with TRBJ2-7; 7 positions agree with TRBD1. The V segment lost 6 bases and the J segment 6 bases; nucleotides outside the gene matches: 14. CDR3 length: 15 amino acids.

The sample holds many counts of this clonotype. The rearrangement uses TRBV5-1 and TRBJ2-7; 10 nucleotides agree with TRBD1. CDR3 length: 15 residues. The junction had 8 bases not matched to a gene; V was cut back by 4 bases and J by 4 bases. CDR1 SGHRS and CDR2 YFSETQ come from the germline V gene. CDR3: CASSLRTGGWYEQYF. The CDR3 bases are TGCGCCAGCAGCCTGCGGACAGGGGGATGGTACGAGCAGTACTTC.